This record looks at one T cell receptor (beta chain) sequence and its context. Its target is not known. PCR was performed a second time for about 7 to 11 cycles using a sample-barcoded 5' primer and a J-beta primer mix. TCRdb passed the 5' RACE reads through MiXCR, listing each CDR3 protein once. The top ten clones hold 7% to 9% of a sample with about 1,400,000 distinct CDR3 sequences, roughly 45% of them seen once. This sample stems from a study of blood T cells in healthy people across ages. As for the study in general: About one barcoded beta molecule was captured per two T cells (by template switching). Study-wide findings and caveats: Higher diversity and more naive CD4+ cells were features of long-lived donors, compared to aged donors. It was found that TCR beta diversity correlated strongly with the percentage of naive T cells. With donor CMV status unknown, expanded clonotype changes were possibly confounded.

CDR1 LGHDT and CDR2 YNNKEL come from the germline V gene (reference sequence). The ends lost 4 bases at V and 2 bases at J; junction bases unmatched: 4. This CDR3 contains 15 residues. The V gene is TRBV3-1, the J gene TRBJ2-3; 9 bases map to TRBD2. The receptor was isolated from a young woman in good health. Specimen: blood. CDR3 in DNA: TGTGCCAGCAGCCGGACTAGCGCAACCACAGATACGCAGTATTTT. Its protein product is CASSRTSATTDTQYF.